Listed here are 13 T cell receptor beta chains from one sample, sequenced in a study of T-cell memory formation after mild COVID-19. Each CDR3 protein gets one entry after TCRdb re-called the 5' RACE reads with MiXCR. The sample comprises over 350,000 distinct CDR3 sequences, 16% of which are singletons, and around a fifth rests with the top ten. The sequenced material came from PBMCs or a T cell subset sorted from them (not recorded which). These receptors all stem from a man younger than 30 who had mild COVID-19 (a few samples of this study predate the infection). Cell type and time point are not known.

The J gene is TRBJ2-2, the V gene TRBV5-6; D not resolved. The CDR3 totals 16 residues. V lost 2 bases and J 4 bases, leaving 15 bases between the germline ends. Germline CDR1 SGHDT, CDR2 YYEEEE. Here the CDR3 DNA reads TGTGCCAGCAGCTTAAGCAGCCAACAATTCACCGGGGAGCTGTTTTTT. Its translation is CASSLSSQQFTGELFF.

The chain has TRBV7-9 and TRBJ1-1; D is possibly TRBD1 (5 bases). The CDR3 is 18 amino acids. Germline V gene data show CDR1 as SEHNR and CDR2 as FQNEAQ (reference sequence). Deletions cut 1 base from V and 5 bases from J, with 23 bases between. The chain's CDR3 is CASSLGVLLGEGRTEAFF. The CDR3 DNA reads TGTGCCAGCAGCTTAGGCGTTCTTTTGGGGGAGGGAAGGACTGAAGCTTTCTTT.

The chain recombines TRBV3-1 with TRBJ2-7, with D perhaps TRBD2 (5 bases). The CDR3 is 13 residues long. Germline V gene sequence: CDR1 LGHDT, CDR2 YNNKEL (reference sequence). With 0 bases removed from V and 5 bases from J, the gap between germline ends came to 8 bases. For the CDR3, the DNA is TGTGCCAGCAGCCAAGAATGGAGGCACGAGCAGTACTTC. Amino acids: CASSQEWRHEQYF.

The CDR3 nucleotides read TGCAGCGTGGGAGGGACTAGCGGGGACCGTGCCACAGATACGCAGTATTTT. Translation: CSVGGTSGDRATDTQYF. The chain is built from TRBV29-1 and TRBJ2-3; 13 positions match TRBD2. CDR3 length: 17 amino acids. The germline V gene encodes CDR1 SQVTM and CDR2 ANQGSEA. V was clipped by 6 bases and J by 2 bases; unmatched bases: 11.

This chain joins TRBV7-2 and TRBJ1-4; no clear D gene. This CDR3 has 14 residues. Deletions cut 4 bases from V and 7 bases from J, with 13 bases between. Per germline, CDR1 SGHTA and CDR2 FQGNSA. DNA for the CDR3: TGTGCCAGCAGCTCAGAATACGGTCGTGAAAAACTGTTTTTT. Its translation: CASSSEYGREKLFF.

The genes are TRBV10-3 and TRBJ1-6; D not resolved. Looked up from germline, CDR1 is ENHRY and CDR2 is SYGVKD. The V end lost 0 bases, the J end lost 6 bases, and 15 bases lay between the germline ends. The CDR3 runs to 17 residues. The CDR3 loop reads CAISESIPNPVNSPLHF. The CDR3 nucleotides read TGTGCCATCAGTGAGTCGATCCCGAATCCAGTTAATTCACCCCTCCACTTT.

In this sample, this clonotype turned up a few times. This chain joins TRBV12-3 or TRBV12-4 and TRBJ1-5; TRBD1 matches 10 bases. CDR3 length: 15 amino acids. The trim removed 8 bases at V and 3 bases at J, leaving 7 bases unmatched. The CDR3 region has the DNA TGTGCCAGCGATTCCGGGACAGGGGTCAATCAGCCCCAGCATTTT. It is translated as CASDSGTGVNQPQHF.

This clonotype was seen a few times. This sequence joins TRBV12-3 or TRBV12-4 and TRBJ1-1; 8 bases match TRBD1. The CDR3 is made up of 16 amino acids. After removal of 6 bases from V and 2 bases from J, the junction contained 11 bases not matched to a gene. This chain's CDR3 is CASSPQGAHANTEAFF. For the CDR3, the DNA is TGTGCCAGCAGCCCCCAGGGGGCCCATGCCAACACTGAAGCTTTCTTT.

This clonotype was seen a handful of times. The chain carries TRBV7-2 and TRBJ2-4, with 8 bases aligning to TRBD1. CDR3 length: 15 amino acids. The V and J ends lost 4 bases and 8 bases, in that order; junction bases with no gene match: 10. The germline gives CDR1 SGHTA, CDR2 FQGNSA. The CDR3 region is CASSSNDRGWDIQYF. The CDR3 DNA sequence: TGTGCCAGCAGCTCAAACGACAGGGGATGGGACATTCAGTACTTC.

The table lists this clonotype with a count of one. The J gene is TRBJ2-2, the V gene TRBV4-3, with 7 bases fitting TRBD1. This CDR3 region has 15 residues. Trimming cost V 5 bases and J 5 bases; bases outside gene matches: 8. The germline V gene has CDR1 LGHNA and CDR2 YSLEER. The CDR3 DNA follows: TGCGCCAGCAGCACAGGGACAGTGAGAACCGGGGAGCTGTTTTTT. Translated, it gives CASSTGTVRTGELFF.

This clonotype is a singleton in its sample. V is TRBV19 and J is TRBJ2-7, with 9 positions matching TRBD2. Germline CDR1 reads LNHDA; CDR2 reads SQIVND (reference sequence). The ends lost 3 bases at V and 4 bases at J; junction bases unmatched: 7. This CDR3 contains 15 residues. The CDR3 is CASSIAAGGVYEQYF. The DNA for the CDR3 is TGTGCCAGTAGTATCGCGGCGGGGGGGGTATACGAGCAGTACTTC. Combining the CDR3 with reference TRBV19 and TRBJ2-7 gives the whole variable domain DGGITQSPKYLFRKEGQNVTLSCEQNLNHDAMYWYRQDPGQGLRLIYYSQIVNDFQKGDIAEGYSVSREKKESFPLTVTSAQKNPTAFYLCASSIAAGGVYEQYFGPGTRLTVT.

This clonotype was seen a handful of times. The genes are TRBV6-2 or TRBV6-3 and TRBJ1-5, with no clear D. Trimming pared 5 bases from V and 11 bases from J, leaving 13 bases between. The CDR3 totals 12 residues. Germline loops: CDR1 MNHEY, CDR2 SVGEGT. In nucleotides, the CDR3 is TGTGCCAGCAGTCCAGAGCGTGGAACCCAGCATTTT. Residues: CASSPERGTQHF.

The V and J genes are TRBV29-1 and TRBJ2-5; D remains unclear. Germline loops: CDR1 SQVTM, CDR2 ANQGSEA. V was cut by 7 bases and J by 10 bases, with 16 bases left in between. CDR3 length equals 11 residues. In DNA, the CDR3 is TGCAGCGCCCTCCGGCAGCAGGTCCAGTACTTC. Amino acid sequence: CSALRQQVQYF.